These 21 T cell receptor beta chains were sequenced from one sample in a study of cytotoxic CD8 clonotypes in ibrutinib-treated CLL. The table came from immunoSEQ multiplex PCR; TCRdb's copy has only in-frame clones and leaves some out. The sample yields around 310,000 clones, about 80% seen once. The specimen comprised PBMCs, sampled before ibrutinib treatment. These receptors all come from a human donor with chronic lymphocytic leukemia.

The genes are TRBV7-9 and TRBJ2-7, with D perhaps matching TRBD2 (5 bases). Between the trimmed V and J ends, which lost 1 base and 5 bases, there was a span of 12 bases. In germline, CDR1 is SEHNR, CDR2 FQNEAQ (reference sequence). The CDR3 extends over 14 amino acids. CDR3 bases: TGTGCCAGCAGCTTAGGGGGAGTGGCAAACGAGCAGTACTTC. Its protein is CASSLGGVANEQYF.

The chain is built from TRBV30 and TRBJ2-4; TRBD2 aligns across 16 bases. Germline V CDR1 and CDR2: GTSNPN, SVGIG (reference sequence). This CDR3 has 20 amino acids. The ends lost 3 bases at V and 0 bases at J; junction bases unmatched: 11. As DNA, the CDR3 is TGTGCCTGGAGGCTACCGGGACTAGCGGGAGGGGAGTTAGCCAAAAACATTCAGTACTTC. Its protein product is CAWRLPGLAGGELAKNIQYF.

This clone was found once. The rearrangement uses TRBV14 and TRBJ2-3; D gene ambiguous. The CDR3 sequence is 13 residues long. The germline gives CDR1 SGHDN, CDR2 FVKESK. V dropped 2 bases and J dropped 4 bases, with 7 bases sitting between them. The CDR3 here is CASSQTFADTQYF. The CDR3 bases are TGTGCCAGCAGCCAAACATTCGCAGATACGCAGTATTTT.

The rearrangement links TRBV11-2 to TRBJ2-5; D might be TRBD1 (6 bases). The CDR3 is made up of 14 amino acids. The V end was cut by 5 bases, the J end by 2 bases, with 12 bases between. The germline gives CDR1 SGHAT, CDR2 FQNNGV. This chain's CDR3 is CASSARTEQETQYF. The CDR3 coding sequence is TGTGCCAGCAGCGCCAGGACAGAACAAGAGACCCAGTACTTC.

The V call is TRBV4-3, the J call TRBJ1-1; unclear D gene. There are 15 residues in the CDR3. CDR1 is LGHNA and CDR2 is YSLEER in the germline V gene. V lost 0 bases to trimming and J lost 5 bases, with 13 bases between them. The CDR3 reads CASSQELSLLTEAFF. Here the CDR3 DNA reads TGCGCCAGCAGCCAAGAATTGAGCCTCCTGACTGAAGCTTTCTTT.

The chain combines TRBV5-1 with TRBJ2-5, with unresolved D. CDR1 and CDR2 from the germline V gene are SGHRS and YFSETQ. Trimming pared 3 bases from V and 1 base from J, leaving 1 base between. This CDR3 contains 11 residues. The CDR3 DNA reads TGCGCCAGCAGCTCCCAAGAGACCCAGTACTTC. This sequence encodes CASSSQETQYF.

The rearrangement links TRBV9 to TRBJ1-3; D uncertain. Looked up from germline, CDR1 is SGDLS and CDR2 is YYNGEE. This CDR3 has 14 amino acids. The V end was cut by 6 bases, the J end by 2 bases, with 12 bases between. Here the CDR3 reads CASTESDPGNTIYF. Here the CDR3 DNA reads TGTGCCAGCACGGAATCGGATCCTGGAAACACCATATATTTT.

Many counts were recorded for this clone. V gene TRBV11-2 combines with J gene TRBJ1-5; D is uncertain. V was clipped by 4 bases and J by 2 bases, with 12 bases between them. CDR3 length equals 15 residues. Per germline, CDR1 SGHAT and CDR2 FQNNGV. The DNA of the CDR3 is TGTGCCAGCAGCTCCCGTTCTCGGGGCAATCAGCCCCAGCATTTT. Protein: CASSSRSRGNQPQHF.

The chain uses TRBV11-2 and TRBJ2-1; maybe TRBD2 (5 bases). V shed 2 bases and J shed 4 bases, with 12 bases lying between them. Germline assignment: CDR1 SGHAT and CDR2 FQNNGV. This CDR3 is built from 15 residues. The CDR3: CASSLSGSRYNEQFF. Here the CDR3 DNA reads TGTGCCAGCAGCTTATCGGGGAGTAGGTACAATGAGCAGTTCTTC.

V is TRBV7-8 and J is TRBJ2-7; D perhaps matches TRBD2 (6 bases). Trimming removed 2 bases from V and 5 bases from J, with 13 bases in between. Germline assignment: CDR1 SGHVS and CDR2 FQNEAQ. CDR3 length: 14 amino acids. CDR3 nucleotides: TGTGCCAGCAGCTTAACAGCAGGGAGGCACGAGCAGTACTTC. It yields the protein CASSLTAGRHEQYF.

The V and J genes are TRBV6-4 and TRBJ2-3; TRBD1 agrees at 7 bases. J lost 4 bases, V lost 0 bases, and 7 bases had no gene match. There are 16 residues in the CDR3. In germline, CDR1 is MRHNA, CDR2 SNTAGT. In nucleotides, the CDR3 is TGTGCCAGCAGTGACTCCGGACAGGCCCGACCAGATACGCAGTATTTT. The encoded protein is CASSDSGQARPDTQYF.

The J gene is TRBJ2-7, the V gene TRBV27, with unresolved D. V lost 5 bases and J 4 bases, leaving 6 bases between the germline ends. The CDR3 has 11 amino acids. Germline V lookup: CDR1 MNHEY, CDR2 SMNVEV (reference sequence). The CDR3 DNA sequence: TGTGCCAGCAGTACCACTTACGAGCAGTACTTC. Amino acid sequence: CASSTTYEQYF.

This clone was seen only a few times. Possible read error: a much larger clone is one base away. V gene TRBV7-7 combines with J gene TRBJ1-1; D is undetermined. Trimming left V 1 base short and J 0 bases short, with 3 bases between. The CDR3 is 13 amino acids. CDR1 and CDR2 from the germline V gene are SSHAT and FNYEAQ (reference sequence). CDR3 in amino acids: CASSLEMNTEAFF. For the CDR3, the DNA is TGTGCCAGCAGCTTAGAAATGAACACTGAAGCTTTCTTT.

V is TRBV29-1 and J is TRBJ2-5, with D possibly being TRBD2 (6 bases). The CDR3 extends over 15 amino acids. Germline V gene sequence: CDR1 SQVTM, CDR2 ANQGSEA. The ends were cut back, 7 bases at V and 1 base at J, with 19 bases in the middle. CDR3: CSASPGRLVQETQYF. In DNA form, the CDR3 reads TGCAGCGCCAGTCCGGGACGACTAGTCCAAGAGACCCAGTACTTC.

The V call is TRBV6-5, the J call TRBJ2-7, with a tentative D call TRBD1 (5 bases). The CDR3 extends over 12 amino acids. V gave up 6 bases and J gave up 6 bases, with 12 bases separating them. Germline CDR1 MNHEY, CDR2 SVGAGI. The CDR3 loop is CASRGRVGEQYF. CDR3 nucleotides: TGTGCCAGCAGGGGGCGCGTAGGCGAGCAGTACTTC.

This chain uses TRBV5-6 with TRBJ2-7, with D perhaps TRBD2 (6 bases). The CDR3 length is 12 residues. CDR1 is SGHDT and CDR2 is YYEEEE in the germline V gene. Trimming pared 3 bases from V and 4 bases from J, leaving 8 bases between. CDR3 nucleotides: TGTGCCAGCAGCTGGGGGGAGTACGAGCAGTACTTC. Protein sequence: CASSWGEYEQYF. Full variable domain (remainder filled in from reference TRBV5-6 and TRBJ2-7): DAGVTQSPTHLIKTRGQQVTLRCSPKSGHDTVSWYQQALGQGPQFIFQYYEEEERQRGNFPDRFSGHQFPNYSSELNVNALLLGDSALYLCASSWGEYEQYFGPGTRLTVT.

The J gene is TRBJ1-2, the V gene TRBV29-1; the D gene is possibly TRBD1 (6 bases). V shed 4 bases and J shed 4 bases, with 16 bases lying between them. From germline, CDR1 is SQVTM and CDR2 ANQGSEA. The CDR3 length is 14 residues. CDR3 sequence: CSVGEGRGVYGYTF. Here the CDR3 DNA reads TGCAGCGTTGGTGAGGGAAGGGGGGTCTATGGCTACACCTTC.

V and J are TRBV9 and TRBJ2-1; TRBD2 aligns across 12 bases. The CDR3 runs to 16 residues. J gave up 4 bases and V 4 bases, and 6 bases lay outside the gene matches. CDR1 is SGDLS and CDR2 is YYNGEE in the germline V gene. CDR3 residues: CASSTRLAGEYNEQFF. The DNA for the CDR3 is TGTGCCAGCAGCACGCGACTAGCGGGAGAGTACAATGAGCAGTTCTTC.

This clone occurred a few times. This chain uses TRBV27 with TRBJ2-7; D is perhaps TRBD1 (6 bases). Between the trimmed V and J ends, which lost 2 bases and 5 bases, there was a span of 13 bases. The CDR3 totals 14 residues. The germline gives CDR1 MNHEY, CDR2 SMNVEV (reference sequence). The CDR3 is CASSLHQGPNEQYF. CDR3 sequence (DNA): TGTGCCAGCAGTTTACACCAGGGGCCCAACGAGCAGTACTTC.

This sequence joins TRBV5-1 and TRBJ2-7; D is possibly TRBD2 (7 bases). CDR3 length: 12 residues. Trimming pared 4 bases from V and 7 bases from J, leaving 12 bases between. Germline assignment: CDR1 SGHRS and CDR2 YFSETQ. The CDR3 loop reads CASSEGRGEQYF. In nucleotides, the CDR3 is TGCGCCAGCAGCGAGGGGAGGGGGGAGCAGTACTTC.

The chain couples TRBV4-3 to TRBJ2-1; D possibly corresponds to TRBD1 (5 bases). V lost 4 bases and J 4 bases, leaving 11 bases between the germline ends. This CDR3 has 14 residues. Germline CDR1 reads LGHNA; CDR2 reads YSLEER. The CDR3 protein is CASSPTGRYNEQFF. DNA for the CDR3: TGCGCCAGCAGCCCTACAGGACGTTACAATGAGCAGTTCTTC.